This paragraph reports one TCR beta chain. What it recognizes is unknown. The data are from a study of T cells in tuberculosis. Background on the study: The T cells targeted glucose monomycolate, a mycobacterial lipid, via CD1B.

Study-wide results and caveats: Selection depended on which cryopreserved specimens were available.

Data came from immunoSEQ multiplex PCR; TCRdb stores just in-frame clones and leaves some out. The sample has about 37,000 clones; around 92% are singletons. The receptor's source is a donor aged 10-29 years with latent tuberculosis or without tuberculosis infection. Some clones in this sample may be carry-over from other donors' samples. The sample was PBMCs.

CDR3 sequence reads: CASHDPTGGSYNEQFF. The CDR3 DNA reads TGTGCCAGTCACGATCCGACAGGGGGCTCCTACAATGAGCAGTTCTTC. The gene calls are TRBV19 and TRBJ2-1; the match to TRBD1 covers 9 bases. With V trimmed by 8 bases and J by 0 bases, 8 bases remained unmatched. CDR3 length equals 16 residues. Germline CDR1 and CDR2: LNHDA and SQIVND (reference sequence).